These 25 T cell receptor beta chains were all obtained from the same sample, sequenced in a study of blood T cell repertoires in COVID-19. Method: immunoSEQ multiplex PCR; TCRdb's copy keeps in-frame clones and lacks some. The sample records nearly 350,000 clones, about 88% being singletons. Sequencing was carried out using PBMCs or T cells enriched from blood (not recorded which). The source is a woman aged 30 to 39 who had recovered from COVID-19.

The genes are TRBV19 and TRBJ1-2; unclear D gene. V was pared by 1 base and J by 4 bases, with 10 bases between. This CDR3 has 14 amino acids. Germline V gene sequence: CDR1 LNHDA, CDR2 SQIVND (reference sequence). The CDR3 loop reads CASSIVGTAYGYTF. CDR3 coding DNA: TGTGCCAGTAGTATAGTAGGAACAGCCTATGGCTACACCTTC. The entire variable domain, with the rest obtained from reference TRBV19 and TRBJ1-2, is as follows: DGGITQSPKYLFRKEGQNVTLSCEQNLNHDAMYWYRQDPGQGLRLIYYSQIVNDFQKGDIAEGYSVSREKKESFPLTVTSAQKNPTAFYLCASSIVGTAYGYTFGSGTRLTVV.

The CDR3 nucleotides read TGTGCCAGCTCACCACTGTTTGGGAGCGGGGGGTCAAACAATGAGCAGTTCTTC. Encoded protein: CASSPLFGSGGSNNEQFF. The V gene is TRBV18, the J gene TRBJ2-1; 9 bases match TRBD2. J lost 5 bases, V lost 1 base, and 12 bases had no gene match. CDR3 length equals 18 residues. CDR1 is KGHSH and CDR2 is LQKENI in the germline V gene.

This clone showed up just once. The chain employs TRBV29-1 and TRBJ2-3; tentative D call: TRBD1 (6 bases). The germline V gene has CDR1 SQVTM and CDR2 ANQGSEA. The CDR3 sequence is 16 residues long. Trimming removed 8 bases from V and 7 bases from J, with 28 bases in between. CDR3 residues: CSLVITLTGSYYTQYF. As DNA, the CDR3 is TGCAGCCTCGTCATTACCTTGACAGGAAGCTATTATACGCAGTATTTT.

The chain joins TRBV5-1 to TRBJ2-2; TRBD1 agrees at 9 bases. Germline V CDR1 and CDR2: SGHRS, YFSETQ. There are 18 residues in the CDR3. The V segment lost 3 bases and the J segment 0 bases; nucleotides outside the gene matches: 9. CDR3 in amino acids: CASSSTTGQGPNTGELFF. In DNA form, the CDR3 reads TGCGCCAGCAGCTCAACAACTGGACAGGGGCCGAACACCGGGGAGCTGTTTTTT.

The J gene is TRBJ1-4, the V gene TRBV28; 12 bases agree with TRBD1. The CDR3 is made up of 16 amino acids. The germline V gene has CDR1 MDHEN and CDR2 SYDVKM. Losses at the gene ends were 2 bases for V and 6 bases for J; bases not matched to a gene: 4. CDR3 sequence reads: CASSLTGQGADEKLFF. CDR3 in DNA: TGTGCCAGCAGTTTAACGGGACAGGGGGCGGATGAAAAACTGTTTTTT.

The chain joins TRBV28 to TRBJ1-5; D is unclear. The CDR3 covers 15 residues. V lost 5 bases, J lost 8 bases, and 19 bases lay in between. Germline V gene lookup returns CDR1 MDHEN and CDR2 SYDVKM. The CDR3 nucleotides read TGTGCCAGCAGTCCCCGGGAAGCCGGGTACGAGCCCCAGCATTTT. Its protein product is CASSPREAGYEPQHF.

V and J are TRBV5-4 and TRBJ2-3; 8 nucleotides align to TRBD1. The CDR3 length is 14 residues. Unmatched junction bases numbered 5, after V lost 3 bases and J lost 5 bases. Per the germline V gene, CDR1 is SGHNT and CDR2 is YYREEE (reference sequence). CDR3 DNA: TGTGCCAGCAGCTCCAGGGGGCAGGGAGATACGCAGTATTTT. Translating gives CASSSRGQGDTQYF.

This clone was detected a few times. V gene TRBV10-3 combines with J gene TRBJ1-6, with TRBD1 identical over 8 bases. V lost 6 bases and J lost 9; bases outside the gene matches: 7. CDR1 ENHRY and CDR2 SYGVKD come from the germline V gene. The CDR3 sequence is 14 residues long. CDR3 DNA: TGTGCCATCAGCAACAGGACAGGGTCTTCACCCCTCCACTTT. Its translation is CAISNRTGSSPLHF.

The rearrangement joins TRBV30 to TRBJ1-2; maybe TRBD1 (5 bases). Germline V gene lookup returns CDR1 GTSNPN and CDR2 SVGIG (reference sequence). The CDR3 has 13 residues. The germline V and J ends were trimmed by 2 bases and 4 bases, with 11 bases remaining between them. CDR3 residues: CAWSHGRAYGYTF. The CDR3 DNA follows: TGTGCCTGGAGTCATGGCAGGGCCTATGGCTACACCTTC.

The chain combines TRBV20-1 with TRBJ2-3; no firm D call. Between the trimmed V and J ends, which lost 3 bases and 4 bases, there was a span of 2 bases. Looked up from germline, CDR1 is DFQATT and CDR2 is SNEGSKA (reference sequence). The CDR3 extends over 10 amino acids. CDR3 sequence (DNA): TGCAGTGCTAGCGCAGATACGCAGTATTTT. The encoded protein is CSASADTQYF.

V usage is TRBV3-1 (or the pseudogene TRBV3-2) and J usage is TRBJ1-2; D uncertain. V was trimmed by 5 bases and J by 0 bases, leaving 16 bases between them. CDR3 size: 16 residues. Germline V gives CDR1 LGHDT, CDR2 YNNKEL (reference sequence). Here the CDR3 reads CASSSRGGSTNYGYTF. DNA for the CDR3: TGTGCCAGCAGCTCCCGCGGAGGCAGTACTAACTATGGCTACACCTTC.

The gene calls are TRBV19 and TRBJ2-2, with TRBD2 matching over 14 bases. CDR1 and CDR2 (germline): LNHDA, SQIVND (reference sequence). V shed 8 bases, J shed 7 bases, and the junction held 6 bases outside the gene matches. There are 15 residues in the CDR3. In nucleotides, the CDR3 is TGTGCCAGTCAAGGGACTAGCGGGGGCGGCGGGGAGCTGTTTTTT. This translates into CASQGTSGGGGELFF.

This sequence joins TRBV9 and TRBJ2-1; 8 bases are a match to TRBD2. CDR3 size: 17 residues. Per germline, CDR1 SGDLS and CDR2 YYNGEE. V was clipped by 4 bases and J by 3 bases; unmatched bases: 12. Written as DNA, the CDR3 is TGTGCCAGCAGCCACAGCCCGGGACTAGGCCACTACAATGAGCAGTTCTTC. It yields the protein CASSHSPGLGHYNEQFF.

This chain links TRBV10-3 with TRBJ1-1; TRBD1 matches at 10 bases. The CDR3 runs 14 residues. Looked up from germline, CDR1 is ENHRY and CDR2 is SYGVKD. V dropped 8 bases and J dropped 0; count of bases not matched to a gene: 3. This CDR3 is CAIAGQGVNTEAFF. The CDR3 nucleotides are TGTGCCATCGCAGGACAGGGGGTGAACACTGAAGCTTTCTTT.

The V gene is TRBV10-2, the J gene TRBJ2-7; D not resolved. CDR1 WSHSY and CDR2 SAAADI come from the germline V gene. V was cut by 5 bases and J by 5 bases, with 7 bases left in between. The length of the CDR3 is 11 residues. CDR3 region: CASSTVDEQYF. The CDR3 region has the DNA TGCGCCAGCAGTACAGTCGACGAGCAGTACTTC.

The chain combines TRBV6-5 with TRBJ2-2, with TRBD1 matching 8 bases. After removal of 10 bases from V and 8 bases from J, the junction contained 15 bases not matched to a gene. CDR1 is MNHEY, CDR2 SVGAGI, per germline. This CDR3 comprises 15 residues. CDR3 amino acids: CAIGFGTGKGGELFF. DNA for the CDR3: TGTGCCATCGGATTTGGGACAGGCAAGGGGGGGGAGCTGTTTTTT.

This chain connects TRBV28 to TRBJ2-7, with D perhaps matching TRBD2 (5 bases). Trimming removed 6 bases from V and 5 bases from J, with 14 bases in between. The CDR3 runs 13 residues. Germline lookup yields CDR1 MDHEN and CDR2 SYDVKM. The CDR3: CASSNRGFHEQYF. CDR3 bases: TGTGCCAGCAGCAACAGAGGGTTCCACGAGCAGTACTTC. The full variable domain, completed using reference TRBV28 and TRBJ2-7, is DVKVTQSSRYLVKRTGEKVFLECVQDMDHENMFWYRQDPGLGLRLIYFSYDVKMKEKGDIPEGYSVSREKKERFSLILESASTNQTSMYLCASSNRGFHEQYFGPGTRLTVT.

This sequence joins TRBV7-8 and TRBJ2-1; 7 bases are shared with TRBD2. The CDR3 runs to 14 residues. CDR1 and CDR2 from the germline V gene are SGHVS and FQNEAQ. J lost 2 bases, V lost 3 bases, and 1 base had no gene match. CDR3: CASSLAGAYNEQFF. As DNA, the CDR3 is TGTGCCAGCAGCTTGGCGGGAGCCTACAATGAGCAGTTCTTC.

This chain connects TRBV5-6 to TRBJ2-1; TRBD1 agrees at 7 bases. The length of the CDR3 is 14 residues. The ends lost 5 bases at V and 5 bases at J; junction bases unmatched: 7. CDR1 and CDR2 from the germline V gene are SGHDT and YYEEEE. In DNA form, the CDR3 reads TGTGCCAGCAGTCAAGGGACAGTGAACAATGAGCAGTTCTTC. Translated, it gives CASSQGTVNNEQFF.

This chain links TRBV7-2 with TRBJ2-5, with D perhaps matching TRBD2 (5 bases). CDR1 SGHTA and CDR2 FQGNSA come from the germline V gene. Trimming stripped 10 bases from V and 3 bases from J, with 24 bases between. The CDR3 is made up of 16 amino acids. CDR3 protein: CAIKRYSGGPEETQYF. The CDR3, as DNA: TGTGCCATCAAAAGGTACAGCGGAGGACCCGAAGAGACCCAGTACTTC.

This chain connects TRBV30 to TRBJ1-1; 9 nucleotides line up with TRBD1. V was clipped by 4 bases and J by 7 bases; unmatched bases: 13. Germline V CDR1 and CDR2: GTSNPN, SVGIG (reference sequence). There are 15 residues in the CDR3. The CDR3 sequence is CAWTAGTGSSGEAFF. DNA for the CDR3: TGTGCCTGGACAGCCGGGACAGGGTCATCTGGTGAAGCTTTCTTT.

The chain carries TRBV12-2 and TRBJ2-2; the table's D gene call, TRBD1, was not cross checked with the DNA. TRBV12-2 corresponds to a pseudogene. CDR3 length: 17 residues. CDR3 sequence: CASRSRTKTGNTGELFF. For the CDR3, the DNA is TGTGCAAGTCGCTCAAGAACAAAAACAGGGAACACCGGGGAGCTGTTTTTT.

In this sample, this clone turned up once. The chain joins TRBV12-3 or TRBV12-4 to TRBJ1-1; TRBD1 agrees at 9 bases. The length of the CDR3 is 13 residues. J lost 11 bases, V lost 4 bases, and 8 bases had no gene match. The CDR3 region has the DNA TGTGCCAGCAGTTACCGGGACAGGGTTTTGGCTTTCTTT. Residues: CASSYRDRVLAFF.

Concerning this clone: One end of the junction does not line up with germline, which may come from a read error. The chain couples TRBV3-1 (or the pseudogene TRBV3-2) to TRBJ1-2; D is uncertain. CDR1 and CDR2 (germline): LGHDT, YNNKEL (reference sequence). The CDR3 spans 11 residues. The CDR3 sequence: CASSQGRWRAF. Here the CDR3 DNA reads TGTGCCAGCAGCCAAGGCAGGTGGCGGGCCTTC.

This clone was seen a single time. The chain employs TRBV7-9 and TRBJ2-3; D is unclear. Germline V gene lookup returns CDR1 SEHNR and CDR2 FQNEAQ (reference sequence). V lost 2 bases, J lost 2 bases, and 8 bases lay in between. This CDR3 is built from 14 residues. The DNA for the CDR3 is TGTGCCAGCAGCTTATCACAGAACACAGATACGCAGTATTTT. It encodes CASSLSQNTDTQYF.